This T cell receptor beta chain was captured by sequencing in a study of PD-L1 blockade in urothelial cancer. For this clone: Its target is unknown.

Measured with immunoSEQ multiplex PCR; TCRdb has only the in-frame clones, and not every one. The repertoire holds 25,000 to 30,000 clones, with around 86% as singletons. Study-wide points: Durable benefit was linked to greater 3-week expansion of tumor-associated blood clones.

Material: PBMCs, obtained around atezolizumab (anti-PD-L1) treatment. The TCR comes from a man aged 50 or older with urothelial cancer.

CDR3 protein: CASSPLAGGPGTDTQYF. The CDR3 DNA reads as TGTGCCAGCTCACCACTGGCGGGAGGGCCCGGCACAGATACGCAGTATTTT. The chain links TRBV18 to TRBJ2-3, with TRBD2 matching 9 bases. The J segment lost 1 base and the V segment lost 1 base, leaving 6 bases of the junction unmatched. There are 17 residues in the CDR3. Germline V lookup: CDR1 KGHSH, CDR2 LQKENI.